This TCR beta chain originates from a study of neurological immune-mediated disorders. TCRdb re-called the 5' RACE reads through MiXCR, storing one row per CDR3 protein. The data contain roughly 60,000 distinct CDR3 sequences, 4% to 6% of them seen just once; the ten biggest clones take up roughly 3.4%. With V trimmed by 0 bases and J by 10 bases, 9 bases remained unmatched. In germline, CDR1 is SGHRS, CDR2 YFSETQ. This CDR3 is built from 16 residues. At least ten counts were recorded for this clonotype. V gene TRBV5-1 combines with J gene TRBJ2-2; 10 bases align to TRBD2. Sequencing was carried out using PBMCs. The receptor was isolated from a woman aged 50 to 60 with multiple sclerosis. CDR3 nucleotide sequence: TGCGCCAGCAGCTTGGCCAGCGGGGGGGCCTTGGTGGAGCTGTTTTTT. Amino acids: CASSLASGGALVELFF.